This T cell receptor (beta chain) was identified during a study of cytomegalovirus exposure and HLA in healthy donors. Regarding the study as a whole: Indistinguishable V segments, including TRBV6-2 and TRBV6-3, were excluded.

The PCR had 60 Vbeta and 13 Jbeta primers. Data came from immunoSEQ multiplex PCR; TCRdb stores just in-frame clones and leaves some out. The sample comprises over 70,000 clones, 80% of which are singletons, and 2% to 2.5% rests with the top ten. In this sample, this clone turned up once. Its antigen is still unknown. Healthy bone marrow donors made up the cohort. The CDR3 contains 16 residues. V lost 7 bases and J lost 5; bases outside the gene matches: 13. CDR1 is ENHRY and CDR2 is SYGVKD in the germline V gene. V and J are TRBV10-3 and TRBJ2-2; 7 bases are shared with TRBD1. Sequencing input: PBMCs. The clonotype comes from a young man in good health and CMV-seronegative. The CDR3 sequence: CAINEQGTIGTGELFF. The DNA of the CDR3 is TGTGCCATCAATGAACAGGGGACCATAGGGACCGGGGAGCTGTTTTTT.